Each of the 18 T cell receptor beta chains below was sequenced from the same sample in a study of Graves' ophthalmopathy and Graves' hyperthyroidism. Amplification of TCR beta CDR3 regions used RNA transcripts. RT-PCR in the first round used HTBI primers; a second-round multiplex PCR followed. MiXCR, run by TCRdb on the multiplex PCR reads, gives a single entry per CDR3 protein. The table lists roughly 700,000 distinct CDR3 sequences, about 44% of them singletons. What was sequenced was peripheral blood. These receptors all come from an adult man with Graves' ophthalmopathy.

This clonotype was detected only a few times. The gene calls are TRBV20-1 and TRBJ1-2, with 8 bases matching TRBD1. Germline values: CDR1 DFQATT, CDR2 SNEGSKA (reference sequence). The trim removed 2 bases at V and 10 bases at J, leaving 6 bases unmatched. The CDR3 has 12 residues. CDR3 loop: CSARKNRGDYTF. Written as DNA, the CDR3 is TGCAGTGCTAGAAAGAACAGGGGGGACTACACCTTC.

Of note for this clonotype: This may arise from a read error, as a much more abundant clone is one base away. The rearrangement links TRBV7-2 to TRBJ2-2; the D is unclear. With 0 bases removed from V and 1 base from J, the gap between germline ends came to 6 bases. The CDR3 is made up of 15 amino acids. From germline, CDR1 is SGHTA and CDR2 FQGNSA. The CDR3: CASSLACRNTGELFF. The DNA for the CDR3 is TGTGCCAGCAGCTTAGCGTGCAGGAACACCGGGGAGCTGTTTTTT. Looking up the rest from reference TRBV7-2 and TRBJ2-2 gives the full variable domain: GAGVSQSPSNKVTEKGKDVELRCDPISGHTALYWYRQSLGQGLEFLIYFQGNSAPDKSGLPSDRFSAERTGGSVSTLTIQRTQQEDSAVYLCASSLACRNTGELFFGEGSRLTVL.

This clonotype appeared a few times. V and J are TRBV6-1 and TRBJ2-7, with 12 bases aligning to TRBD2. V shed 6 bases, J shed 3 bases, and the junction held 6 bases outside the gene matches. Germline V gene data show CDR1 as MNHNS and CDR2 as SASEGT. The CDR3 length is 15 residues. The CDR3 DNA is TGTGCCAGCAGCCACCGACTAGCGGGGGTCTACGAGCAGTACTTC. Protein product: CASSHRLAGVYEQYF.

This clonotype occurred a few times. Given the absence of the conserved phenylalanine or tryptophan at the CDR3 end, a read error is likely. Because the CDR3's place on the DNA is in doubt, the DNA is left out and the CDR3 is given as listed by TCRdb. The chain has TRBV6-4 and TRBJ1-1; the table's TRBD1 call for D was not verified on the DNA. The CDR3 is made up of 14 amino acids, end residues included. Germline CDR1 reads MRHNA; CDR2 reads SNTAGT. The CDR3 reads CASSEPIQGRNVLC.

This chain connects TRBV25-1 to TRBJ2-7; perhaps TRBD1 as D (6 bases). Germline CDR1 MGHDK, CDR2 SYGVNS. The CDR3 is 17 amino acids. Trimming pared 6 bases from V and 5 bases from J, leaving 26 bases between. The CDR3 protein is CASSVERGAGVAHEQYF. The CDR3, as DNA: TGTGCCAGCAGCGTTGAACGAGGTGCAGGGGTCGCCCACGAGCAGTACTTC.

The J gene is TRBJ1-3, the V gene TRBV2, with 9 bases matching TRBD1. Per germline, CDR1 SNHLY and CDR2 FYNNEI. The CDR3 runs to 14 residues. Trimming took 7 bases from V and 10 from J; bases not matched to a gene: 11. The CDR3 protein is CASTEDRGGETIYF. The CDR3 nucleotides are TGTGCCAGCACTGAGGACAGGGGAGGGGAGACCATATATTTT.

With regard to this clonotype: This clone may be a read error of a much larger clone one base away. The genes are TRBV5-6 and TRBJ2-6; D call uncertain. Per the germline V gene, CDR1 is SGHDT and CDR2 is YYEEEE. The CDR3 spans 15 residues. The DNA for the CDR3 is TGTGCCGGCAGCTTGGTGTACTCTGGGGCCAACGTCCTGACTTTC. Protein sequence: CAGSLVYSGANVLTF.

The V call is TRBV6-6, the J call TRBJ2-7, with a possible D match to TRBD1 (5 bases). Germline V gene sequence: CDR1 MNHNY, CDR2 SVGAGI (reference sequence). With 0 bases removed from V and 3 bases from J, the gap between germline ends came to 6 bases. CDR3 length equals 13 residues. The CDR3 DNA sequence: TGTGCCAGCAGTTACTCAGGGGTCTACGAGCAGTACTTC. Its protein is CASSYSGVYEQYF.

Many counts were recorded for this clonotype. J is TRBJ2-7 and V is TRBV2; D call uncertain. Germline V lookup: CDR1 SNHLY, CDR2 FYNNEI. CDR3 length equals 13 residues. The V gene lost 4 bases and the J gene lost 4 bases, with 11 bases spanning the gap. This CDR3 reads CASSAGRFYEQYF. The CDR3, as DNA: TGTGCCAGCAGTGCGGGCAGGTTTTACGAGCAGTACTTC.

The chain has TRBV20-1 and TRBJ2-5; no reliable D call. This CDR3 contains 13 residues. V lost 0 bases and J 8 bases, leaving 13 bases between the germline ends. In germline, CDR1 is DFQATT, CDR2 SNEGSKA (reference sequence). The CDR3 sequence is CSAREGGKPTQYF. The CDR3 DNA is TGCAGTGCTAGAGAGGGCGGAAAGCCTACCCAGTACTTC.

The V gene is TRBV15, the J gene TRBJ1-2; D is perhaps TRBD1 (6 bases). Germline V gene lookup returns CDR1 LNHNV and CDR2 YYDKDF (reference sequence). This CDR3 has 15 residues. Trimming removed 10 bases at V and 5 bases at J, with 23 bases between. CDR3 sequence (DNA): TGTGCCAGCAGTTTGGGGGGGCGTCCTTTATATGGCTACACCTTC. Translating gives CASSLGGRPLYGYTF. Full variable domain (missing parts from reference TRBV15 and TRBJ1-2): DAMVIQNPRYQVTQFGKPVTLSCSQTLNHNVMYWYQQKSSQAPKLLFHYYDKDFNNEADTPDNFQSRRPNTSFCFLDIRSPGLGDTAMYLCASSLGGRPLYGYTFGSGTRLTVV.

The chain combines TRBV20-1 with TRBJ2-5, with 10 positions matching TRBD2. V lost 0 bases to trimming and J lost 5 bases; unmatched junction nucleotides: 9. Germline V gene sequence: CDR1 DFQATT, CDR2 SNEGSKA (reference sequence). CDR3 length: 16 residues. The CDR3 DNA sequence: TGCAGTGCTAGAGATGGGGGGACTAGCGTTGTTGAGACCCAGTACTTC. Protein: CSARDGGTSVVETQYF.

There are a few counts of this clonotype. The chain couples TRBV20-1 to TRBJ2-7; 8 nucleotides line up with TRBD1. V was pared by 0 bases and J by 2 bases, with 9 bases of the junction left unmatched. Germline assignment: CDR1 DFQATT and CDR2 SNEGSKA (reference sequence). The CDR3 runs to 16 residues. The CDR3 bases are TGCAGTGCTAGAGAGGAAAGGACAGGGTTCCCCTACGAGCAGTACTTC. Its protein product is CSAREERTGFPYEQYF.

This clonotype was observed a single time. A read error may be the cause here, since a much bigger clone is one base away. This chain connects TRBV7-2 to TRBJ1-2; D ambiguous. Germline V gives CDR1 SGHTA, CDR2 FQGNSA. Trimming pared 5 bases from V and 7 bases from J, leaving 11 bases between. This CDR3 contains 12 residues. CDR3 residues: CASSQEALGYTF. CDR3 DNA: TGTGCCAGCAGCCAGGAGGCGCTTGGCTACACCTTC.

Of note for this clonotype: A read error is possible here, since a much larger clone lies one base away. This sequence joins TRBV19 and TRBJ1-2; D may be TRBD1 (6 bases). Germline lookup yields CDR1 LNHDA and CDR2 SQIVND (reference sequence). V was trimmed by 8 bases and J by 4 bases, leaving 14 bases between them. CDR3 length equals 13 residues. CDR3 bases: TGTGCCAGTCGTAGCGCAGGGGCCTATGGCTACACCTTC. Its translation: CASRSAGAYGYTF.

V gene TRBV10-3 combines with J gene TRBJ2-3; 9 nucleotides align to TRBD1. After removal of 1 base from V and 6 bases from J, the junction contained 8 bases not matched to a gene. The germline CDR1 and CDR2 sequences are ENHRY and SYGVKD. This CDR3 comprises 16 residues. CDR3 sequence: CAISEWGQGVVDTQYF. CDR3 sequence (DNA): TGTGCCATCAGTGAGTGGGGACAGGGAGTTGTGGATACGCAGTATTTT.

This clonotype was counted ten times or more. The chain employs TRBV25-1 and TRBJ2-7; 9 nucleotides align to TRBD1. Germline CDR1 MGHDK, CDR2 SYGVNS. Trimming took 5 bases from V and 1 from J; bases not matched to a gene: 6. This CDR3 has 15 residues. CDR3 nucleotides: TGTGCCAGCAGTCCTCAGGACAGGGGTTCCTACGAGCAGTACTTC. This gives the protein CASSPQDRGSYEQYF.

The rearrangement joins TRBV5-6 to TRBJ1-6; D is unresolved. Trimming took 3 bases from V and 8 from J, leaving 6 bases between them. Per germline, CDR1 SGHDT and CDR2 YYEEEE. This CDR3 region has 12 residues. CDR3 DNA: TGTGCCAGCAGCTCAGAGCATTCACCCCTCCACTTT. It codes for CASSSEHSPLHF.